One sample yielded the 24 T cell receptor beta chains listed below, sequenced in a study of blood T cell repertoires in COVID-19. Using immunoSEQ multiplex PCR, the repertoire was profiled, and TCRdb retains in-frame clones only, with some absent. The table includes under 250,000 clones, more than 65% detected once. The sample was peripheral blood. The receptor set was obtained from an elderly woman with acute or convalescent COVID-19.

This chain uses TRBV27 with TRBJ2-5; 11 bases agree with TRBD2. V lost 3 bases, J lost 5 bases, and 8 bases stayed unmatched. The germline V gene has CDR1 MNHEY and CDR2 SMNVEV (reference sequence). The CDR3 is 16 amino acids. CDR3 region: CASSLGLAGGRETQYF. In nucleotides, the CDR3 is TGTGCCAGCAGTTTGGGATTAGCGGGGGGGCGGGAGACCCAGTACTTC.

Worth noting for this clone: The junction shows a germline mismatch at one end, possibly a read error. The V and J genes are TRBV20-1 and TRBJ1-1; D is undetermined. Germline V gene sequence: CDR1 DFQATT, CDR2 SNEGSKA (reference sequence). The CDR3 consists of 10 residues. CDR3 sequence reads: CTTRDTEAFF. CDR3 DNA sequence: TGTACTACACGGGACACTGAAGCTTTCTTT.

In DNA, the CDR3 is TGTGCCAGCTCGGTGGGGGCGCCCGGAAACACCATATATTTT. Protein sequence: CASSVGAPGNTIYF. The J gene is TRBJ1-3, the V gene TRBV19; D may be TRBD1 (6 bases). Germline-derived CDR1 and CDR2 are LNHDA and SQIVND (reference sequence). The CDR3 runs 14 residues. With 9 bases removed from V and 4 bases from J, the gap between germline ends came to 16 bases.

J is TRBJ1-2 and V is TRBV2, with 9 bases lining up with TRBD1. J lost 8 bases, V lost 4 bases, and 8 bases had no gene match. Germline values: CDR1 SNHLY, CDR2 FYNNEI. The CDR3 is 14 residues long. The chain's CDR3 is CASSALQGAGGYTF. For the CDR3, the DNA is TGTGCCAGCAGTGCGCTACAGGGGGCAGGGGGCTACACCTTC.

The V and J genes are TRBV2 and TRBJ2-5; the match to TRBD1 covers 11 bases. The CDR3 covers 17 residues. Trimming took 0 bases from V and 4 from J; bases not matched to a gene: 7. Germline values: CDR1 SNHLY, CDR2 FYNNEI. The CDR3 here is CASSEAGTGGNVETQYF. The CDR3 DNA reads as TGTGCCAGCAGTGAAGCTGGGACAGGGGGTAATGTAGAGACCCAGTACTTC.

The chain links TRBV7-9 to TRBJ2-2, with a tentative D call TRBD1 (6 bases). The V gene's germline CDR1 is SEHNR and CDR2 FQNEAQ (reference sequence). CDR3 length: 17 amino acids. V lost 2 bases and J 5 bases, leaving 18 bases between the germline ends. The CDR3: CASSLISGQDRTGELFF. The CDR3 region has the DNA TGTGCCAGCAGCTTAATATCGGGACAAGATAGGACCGGGGAGCTGTTTTTT.

This clone was observed once. The V gene is TRBV4-1, the J gene TRBJ2-2, with D perhaps matching TRBD1 (5 bases). Per germline, CDR1 MGHRA and CDR2 YSYEKL. The CDR3 length is 16 residues. V was clipped by 2 bases and J by 0 bases, with 10 bases between them. The CDR3 nucleotides are TGCGCCAGCAGCCAATCAGGGAACGCGAACACCGGGGAGCTGTTTTTT. It is translated as CASSQSGNANTGELFF.

The CDR3 loop reads CASSDGLAGGLQETQYF. The CDR3 bases are TGTGCCAGCAGCGACGGACTAGCGGGGGGACTCCAAGAGACCCAGTACTTC. The chain employs TRBV13 and TRBJ2-5; 14 bases agree with TRBD2. Germline V CDR1 and CDR2: PRHDT, FYEKMQ (reference sequence). The CDR3 sequence is 17 residues long. After removal of 5 bases from V and 1 base from J, the junction contained 6 bases not matched to a gene.

V usage is TRBV5-1 and J usage is TRBJ1-2; possibly TRBD1 for D (5 bases). The V end was cut by 4 bases, the J end by 3 bases, with 13 bases between. This CDR3 has 14 residues. Looked up from germline, CDR1 is SGHRS and CDR2 is YFSETQ. This chain's CDR3 is CASSPPGLDYGYTF. CDR3 coding DNA: TGCGCCAGCAGCCCACCGGGACTCGACTATGGCTACACCTTC.

The rearrangement joins TRBV19 to TRBJ2-3, with 8 positions matching TRBD2. Trimming removed 5 bases from V and 0 bases from J; junction bases left unmatched: 13. This CDR3 is built from 18 residues. CDR1 and CDR2 (germline): LNHDA, SQIVND (reference sequence). The CDR3: CASSLRSGGLTSTDTQYF. The CDR3 DNA sequence: TGTGCCAGTAGTCTCCGGAGCGGGGGACTCACTAGCACAGATACGCAGTATTTT.

This clone showed up just once. V and J are TRBV3-1 (or the pseudogene TRBV3-2) and TRBJ2-3, with no clear D. V lost 1 base and J lost 1, with 3 bases in between. In germline, CDR1 is LGHDT, CDR2 YNNKEL (reference sequence). The CDR3 consists of 13 residues. CDR3 in amino acids: CASSQGRTDTQYF. The CDR3 nucleotides read TGTGCCAGCAGCCAAGGGCGCACAGATACGCAGTATTTT.

V usage is TRBV6-5 and J usage is TRBJ1-4; TRBD1 might be the D (5 bases). The germline V and J ends were trimmed by 2 bases and 8 bases, with 12 bases remaining between them. The CDR3 totals 14 residues. Germline V gives CDR1 MNHEY, CDR2 SVGAGI. The CDR3 sequence is CASSYGQGREKLFF. DNA of the CDR3: TGTGCCAGCAGTTACGGTCAGGGAAGAGAAAAACTGTTTTTT.

The chain recombines TRBV30 with TRBJ2-5, with 8 bases matching TRBD2. CDR3 length equals 12 residues. J lost 4 bases, V lost 5 bases, and 3 bases had no gene match. Germline values: CDR1 GTSNPN, CDR2 SVGIG (reference sequence). CDR3 nucleotide sequence: TGTGCCTGGTCGAGCGGGGGAGAGACCCAGTACTTC. Amino acid sequence: CAWSSGGETQYF.

This clone appeared a single time. The chain combines TRBV28 with TRBJ1-6; 10 bases map to TRBD1. The CDR3 consists of 15 residues. Germline loops: CDR1 MDHEN, CDR2 SYDVKM. V lost 5 bases and J lost 9; bases outside the gene matches: 7. As DNA, the CDR3 is TGTGCCAGCAGTGCTCGACAGGGGGCGCGTTCACCCCTCCACTTT. Translation: CASSARQGARSPLHF.

The V gene is TRBV11-2, the J gene TRBJ2-1, with TRBD1 matching 7 bases. Trimming at V came to 4 bases and at J to 10 bases, leaving 4 bases not matched to a gene. The CDR3 runs 12 residues. Germline lookup yields CDR1 SGHAT and CDR2 FQNNGV. The CDR3 DNA reads TGTGCCAGCAGCTCACCGGACAGGGAGCAGTTCTTC. It specifies CASSSPDREQFF. Complete variable domain (other parts from reference TRBV11-2 and TRBJ2-1): EAGVAQSPRYKIIEKRQSVAFWCNPISGHATLYWYQQILGQGPKLLIQFQNNGVVDDSQLPKDRFSAERLKGVDSTLKIQPAKLEDSAVYLCASSSPDREQFFGPGTRLTVL.

The chain uses TRBV6-5 and TRBJ2-3; TRBD2 matches at 11 bases. Germline V gives CDR1 MNHEY, CDR2 SVGAGI. The junction had 3 bases not matched to a gene; V was cut back by 2 bases and J by 5 bases. The length of the CDR3 is 15 residues. This chain's CDR3 is CASSYQTSGIDTQYF. DNA for the CDR3: TGTGCCAGCAGTTACCAGACTAGCGGGATAGATACGCAGTATTTT.

The chain uses TRBV27 and TRBJ1-4; 7 bases fit TRBD1. V lost 5 bases and J lost 8; bases outside the gene matches: 11. There are 15 residues in the CDR3. Germline V gives CDR1 MNHEY, CDR2 SMNVEV (reference sequence). The CDR3 DNA is TGTGCCAGCAGTGCAACAGGGGTGGTTTACGAAAAACTGTTTTTT. Translating it yields CASSATGVVYEKLFF.

The chain joins TRBV24-1 to TRBJ2-5, with TRBD1 matching over 7 bases. The CDR3 covers 16 residues. The germline gives CDR1 KGHDR, CDR2 SFDVKD. After removal of 4 bases from V and 2 bases from J, the junction contained 9 bases not matched to a gene. This CDR3 is CATSDSRDSKQETQYF. For the CDR3, the DNA is TGTGCCACCAGTGACTCGAGGGACAGTAAGCAAGAGACCCAGTACTTC.

The chain combines TRBV3-1 (or the pseudogene TRBV3-2) with TRBJ1-6; D not certain. The germline CDR1 and CDR2 sequences are LGHDT and YNNKEL (reference sequence). The length of the CDR3 is 13 residues. Deletions cut 0 bases from V and 6 bases from J, with 3 bases between. The CDR3 bases are TGTGCCAGCAGCCAAGACCGTAATTCACCCCTCCACTTT. Translation gives CASSQDRNSPLHF.

The V and J genes are TRBV2 and TRBJ1-5, with 8 nucleotides matching TRBD1. There are 15 residues in the CDR3. The germline CDR1 and CDR2 sequences are SNHLY and FYNNEI. With 5 bases clipped from V and 4 bases from J, the junction kept 7 bases outside the gene matches. The CDR3 sequence is CASSYSGQGNQPQHF. The CDR3 DNA reads TGTGCCAGCAGTTACTCAGGACAGGGTAATCAGCCCCAGCATTTT.

This chain links TRBV5-1 with TRBJ2-2; D uncertain. The CDR3 has 15 residues. Trimming stripped 0 bases from V and 4 bases from J, with 10 bases between. Per the germline V gene, CDR1 is SGHRS and CDR2 is YFSETQ. The CDR3 loop is CASSLAGRPTGELFF. CDR3 coding DNA: TGCGCCAGCAGCTTGGCTGGCAGGCCCACCGGGGAGCTGTTTTTT.

This sequence joins TRBV4-2 and TRBJ2-5; 8 bases line up with TRBD2. This CDR3 region has 14 residues. Trimming cost V 0 bases and J 11 bases; bases outside gene matches: 8. Germline V gene data show CDR1 as LGHNA and CDR2 as YNFKEQ. CDR3 in DNA: TGTGCCAGCAGCCAAGATCTGGCGGGGGGCCCTCAGTACTTC. Protein sequence: CASSQDLAGGPQYF.

The CDR3 spells CASSQDLGGAETQYF. The CDR3 coding sequence is TGTGCCAGCAGCCAAGATCTTGGGGGGGCCGAGACCCAGTACTTC. V and J are TRBV3-1 (or the pseudogene TRBV3-2) and TRBJ2-5; tentative D call: TRBD2 (7 bases). This CDR3 has 15 residues. CDR1 is LGHDT and CDR2 is YNNKEL in the germline V gene (reference sequence). V was cut by 0 bases and J by 5 bases, with 13 bases left in between.

The chain recombines TRBV7-9 with TRBJ1-6; the match to TRBD1 covers 9 bases. V trimming: 1 base; J trimming: 7 bases; junction bases outside the gene matches: 2. The germline V gene encodes CDR1 SEHNR and CDR2 FQNEAQ (reference sequence). CDR3 length: 15 amino acids. CDR3 coding DNA: TGTGCCAGCAGCTTAGGACAGGGGGACAATTCACCCCTCCACTTT. It encodes CASSLGQGDNSPLHF.